The table lists the clone carrying this T cell receptor beta chain with a few counts. This entry is derived from a study of beta chain features in type 1 diabetes. The CDR3 is made up of 19 amino acids. Unmatched junction bases numbered 12, after V lost 2 bases and J lost 3 bases. Germline V lookup: CDR1 SGHTA, CDR2 FQGNSA. As every portion of the isolated RNA was reverse transcribed, the sequencing read expressed TCRB transcripts. Here immunoSEQ multiplex PCR was the method, and the copy in TCRdb shows in-frame clones only, minus some. Here the sample spans under 450,000 clones, about 15% being singletons.

The TCR comes from a man aged 25 to 40 in good health. The gene calls are TRBV7-2 and TRBJ2-3, with 12 nucleotides matching TRBD2. The material sequenced was naive CD4+ T cells from blood. The CDR3 bases are TGTGCCAGCAGCTTATACCGACTAGCGGGGGACCAAGGAACAGATACGCAGTATTTT. Residues: CASSLYRLAGDQGTDTQYF.